One and the same sample provided the 16 T cell receptor beta chains below, sequenced in a study of blood T cells in healthy people across ages. Primers used in a second PCR of roughly 7 to 12 cycles were a sample-barcoded 5' primer and a J-beta primer mix. TCRdb reanalysed the 5' RACE reads using MiXCR and keeps one entry per CDR3 protein. This sample carries 700,000 or so distinct CDR3 sequences, 22% of them seen once, and the ten largest clones take around a fifth. The sequenced sample consisted of blood. These receptors were collected from a man aged 65-85 years in good health.

As regards this clonotype: Sequence at one end of the junction differs from germline and may be a read error. This chain links TRBV28 with TRBJ2-2, with TRBD1 matching over 9 bases. Germline CDR1 is MDHEN and CDR2 is SYDVKM. The CDR3 has 14 residues. CDR3 in amino acids: CASRPGQGVGELLF. The CDR3 DNA reads TGTGCCAGCAGACCGGGACAGGGTGTCGGGGAGTTGCTTTTT.

The genes are TRBV7-9 and TRBJ1-5, with D possibly TRBD1 on 5 matching bases. The CDR3 loop spans 15 amino acids. Deletions cut 5 bases from V and 3 bases from J, with 14 bases between. In germline, CDR1 is SEHNR, CDR2 FQNEAQ (reference sequence). The CDR3 sequence is CASSVAGTLNQPQHF. The DNA for the CDR3 is TGTGCCAGCAGCGTTGCCGGGACTCTCAATCAGCCCCAGCATTTT.

There are many counts of this clonotype. This chain joins TRBV29-1 and TRBJ2-1, with D possibly being TRBD1 (5 bases). Between the trimmed V and J ends, which lost 5 bases and 1 base, there was a span of 6 bases. The CDR3 is 12 residues long. Germline V CDR1 and CDR2: SQVTM, ANQGSEA. The CDR3 coding sequence is TGCAGCGTTTGGACATCCTACAATGAGCAGTTCTTC. Protein: CSVWTSYNEQFF.

CDR3 bases: TGCGCCACCAGAGAGGGGGATCAGCCCCAGCATTTT. Protein: CATREGDQPQHF. The V call is TRBV10-1, the J call TRBJ1-5; weak D call: TRBD1 (6 bases). Per the germline V gene, CDR1 is WNHNN and CDR2 is SYGVQD (reference sequence). This CDR3 has 12 amino acids. V lost 10 bases, J lost 5 bases, and 12 bases lay in between.

This clonotype came up a few times. The chain combines TRBV20-1 with TRBJ2-7, with TRBD2 matching 8 bases. The J call is in doubt because the DNA end fits TRBJ2-1 better. The CDR3 spans 13 residues. Germline V gives CDR1 DFQATT, CDR2 SNEGSKA (reference sequence). The CDR3 sequence is CSARTSLGYEQFF. The CDR3 DNA sequence: TGCAGTGCCCGGACTAGCCTCGGGTATGAGCAGTTCTTC.

The V and J genes are TRBV4-3 and TRBJ2-1; perhaps TRBD2 as D (5 bases). Trimming cost V 0 bases and J 8 bases, with 11 bases left between them. From germline, CDR1 is LGHNA and CDR2 YSLEER. The CDR3 loop spans 14 amino acids. CDR3 DNA sequence: TGCGCCAGCAGCCAAGAGACTAATTCTGATGAGCAGTTCTTC. It is translated as CASSQETNSDEQFF.

The sample holds a few counts of this clonotype. V is TRBV19 and J is TRBJ2-1; 7 positions match TRBD2. The CDR3 contains 15 residues. V shed 7 bases and J 1 base; nucleotides not matched to a gene: 7. Germline V gene lookup returns CDR1 LNHDA and CDR2 SQIVND (reference sequence). For the CDR3, the DNA is TGTGCCAGTACTAAAGGGAGGGCTTCCTACAATGAGCAGTTCTTC. Translating it yields CASTKGRASYNEQFF.

J is TRBJ1-1 and V is TRBV12-3 or TRBV12-4, with D possibly TRBD1 on 6 matching bases. The V end lost 7 bases, the J end lost 2 bases, and 14 bases lay between the germline ends. CDR3 length: 14 amino acids. The CDR3 coding sequence is TGTGCCAGCAACCTGGACAGCTATAACACTGAAGCTTTCTTT. Translation: CASNLDSYNTEAFF.

This clonotype was seen a few times. V gene TRBV10-3 combines with J gene TRBJ1-2; no clear D gene. The CDR3 consists of 12 residues. Germline lookup yields CDR1 ENHRY and CDR2 SYGVKD. The V and J ends lost 4 bases and 6 bases respectively, with 9 bases between them. DNA of the CDR3: TGTGCCATCAGTGTATCCGGGAATGGCTACACCTTC. As protein: CAISVSGNGYTF.

The V call is TRBV3-1, the J call TRBJ1-2, with D uncertain. The germline V and J ends were trimmed by 4 bases and 4 bases, with 13 bases remaining between them. Per germline, CDR1 LGHDT and CDR2 YNNKEL (reference sequence). The CDR3 has 14 amino acids. The CDR3 loop is CASSPGREAYGYTF. The CDR3 DNA reads TGTGCCAGCAGCCCTGGAAGGGAGGCCTATGGCTACACCTTC.

The chain employs TRBV10-3 and TRBJ2-5; D is uncertain. CDR1 is ENHRY and CDR2 is SYGVKD in the germline V gene. The CDR3 runs to 12 residues. Trimming pared 6 bases from V and 4 bases from J, leaving 9 bases between. CDR3 DNA: TGTGCCATCAGCGCTCTCCTAGAGACCCAGTACTTC. Encoded protein: CAISALLETQYF.

The gene calls are TRBV12-3 or TRBV12-4 and TRBJ1-2; D remains unclear. This CDR3 comprises 13 residues. V dropped 5 bases and J dropped 4 bases, with 11 bases sitting between them. CDR3 nucleotides: TGTGCCAGCAGTGAAGGGATCGGCTATGGCTACACCTTC. Its translation: CASSEGIGYGYTF.

This clonotype occurred a few times. The chain couples TRBV20-1 to TRBJ1-2, with TRBD1 identical over 8 bases. After removal of 0 bases from V and 3 bases from J, the junction contained 12 bases not matched to a gene. The CDR3 runs 17 residues. CDR1 is DFQATT and CDR2 is SNEGSKA in the germline V gene (reference sequence). The CDR3 coding sequence is TGCAGTGCTAGAGAGCAATCGAACAGGGGGGTGGACTATGGCTACACCTTC. Protein product: CSAREQSNRGVDYGYTF.

This clonotype occurred a few times. The V gene is TRBV12-3 or TRBV12-4, the J gene TRBJ2-4; TRBD2 matches at 16 bases. With 5 bases clipped from V and 0 bases from J, the junction kept 4 bases outside the gene matches. This CDR3 is 18 amino acids long. CDR3 residues: CASSPGTSGGVAKNIQYF. Here the CDR3 DNA reads TGTGCCAGCAGTCCGGGGACTAGCGGGGGGGTAGCCAAAAACATTCAGTACTTC.

V usage is TRBV4-3 and J usage is TRBJ1-1; D might be TRBD1 (5 bases). Germline V gives CDR1 LGHNA, CDR2 YSLEER. This CDR3 contains 14 residues. V was shortened by 2 bases and J by 8 bases, with 15 bases between the two germline ends. CDR3 DNA sequence: TGCGCCAGCAGCCAACTCCTGGTCGCAGGGGAAGCTTTCTTT. Translation: CASSQLLVAGEAFF.

The V gene is TRBV2, the J gene TRBJ2-2, with unresolved D. V lost 5 bases and J 6 bases, leaving 10 bases between the germline ends. This CDR3 is built from 13 residues. The V gene's germline CDR1 is SNHLY and CDR2 FYNNEI. CDR3 in amino acids: CASSPSQAGELFF. The CDR3 nucleotides are TGTGCCAGCAGTCCAAGTCAGGCCGGGGAGCTGTTTTTT.